The rows below give T cell receptor delta chains drawn from one sample of a study of Vδ1+ human thymocytes. TCRdb ran CATT on the multiplex PCR reads. The data hold fewer than 90,000 delta-chain clones, with around 35% observed a single time. Sequencing input: Vdelta1+ gamma-delta thymocytes from the thymus. These receptors originate from a boy under three years old who had congenital heart surgery. The CDR3 runs from the conserved cysteine through the conserved F or W. A D gene is named only where the DNA matches it firmly. Clone size is given for some rows only: seen once, a few or many times, or a class if the clone is expanded.

v_call,clone_size,j_call,cdr3_length,d_call,cdr3_nt,cdr3_aa
TRDV1,NA,TRDJ1,19,NA,TGTGCTCTTGGGGAACTCACTCCTCCCCTCCCGACGTACACCGATAAACTCATCTTT,CALGELTPPLPTYTDKLIF
TRDV1,few,TRDJ1,19,TRDD3,TGTGCTCTCTCCCCCGCTGGGGGGATAGATGGAGTGTGCACCGATAAACTCATCTTT,CALSPAGGIDGVCTDKLIF
TRDV1,NA,TRDJ1,16,NA,TGTGCTCTTGGGGAACCACCGGTTTCGGGCTTCGATAAACTCATCTTT,CALGEPPVSGFDKLIF
TRDV1,NA,TRDJ1,23,TRDD3,TGTGCTCTTGGGGGATGTCTATTCCAACCTGTACTGGGGGGCACTCGTTACACCGATAAACTCATCTTT,CALGGCLFQPVLGGTRYTDKLIF
TRDV3,NA,TRDJ3,20,NA,TGTGCCTTTAGGACTAGGCCTGGGGCCCCACGGTCCTGGGACACCCGACAGATGTTTTTC,CAFRTRPGAPRSWDTRQMFF
TRDV1,few,TRDJ1,16,NA,TGTGCTCTTGGGCCCTTTAGGGGGTGGTACACCGATAAACTCATCTTT,CALGPFRGWYTDKLIF
TRDV1,NA,TRDJ1,19,TRDD3,TGTGCTCTTGGGGAACGAACCCCCTACGTGGGGGATACGGGCGATAAACTCATCTTT,CALGERTPYVGDTGDKLIF
TRDV1,NA,TRDJ1,22,TRDD3,TGTGCTCTTGGGGAAATTCCTTCCTCCCTTTTTTGGGGGATACTTCGGACCGATAAACTCATCTTT,CALGEIPSSLFWGILRTDKLIF
TRDV1,few,TRDJ1,15,NA,TGTGCTCTTGGGTTCCCCACCCGGTACACCGATAAACTCATCTTT,CALGFPTRYTDKLIF
TRDV1,NA,TRDJ1,24,TRDD3,TGTGCTCTTGGGGAAAGTACGGGTTTCCTACGGAACCTACTGGGGGATAATCGCACCGATAAACTCATCTTT,CALGESTGFLRNLLGDNRTDKLIF
TRDV1,NA,TRDJ1,17,NA,TGTGCTCTTATCGTGGGCCCTGGTGGAGCCTACACCGATAAACTCATCTTT,CALIVGPGGAYTDKLIF
TRDV1,few,TRDJ1,14,TRDD3,TGTGCTCTTGGGTCCCCCGGAGTGGGGGAAAAACTCATCTTT,CALGSPGVGEKLIF
TRDV1,NA,TRDJ1,27,TRDD3,TGTGCTCTTGGGCCCCGAGAGCGTTTGCCCTCCCACCTCTCCTTACTGGGGGATACGTTAAGGATCGATAAACTCATCTTT,CALGPRERLPSHLSLLGDTLRIDKLIF
TRDV1,few,TRDJ1,16,NA,TGTGCTCTTGGGGAACCAGGGGCCGACCACACCGATAAACTCATCTTT,CALGEPGADHTDKLIF
TRDV1,NA,TRDJ1,19,NA,TGTGCTCTTGGGGACTCTATATTCCAATCTACTGGGAACACCGATAAACTCATCTTT,CALGDSIFQSTGNTDKLIF
TRDV1,few,TRDJ1,17,NA,TGTGCTCTTGGGGAACTCCGACTGCGGGGGTTCGGCGATAAACTCATCTTT,CALGELRLRGFGDKLIF
TRDV1,few,TRDJ1,26,TRDD3,TGTGCTCTTGGGGAACGAAGGCGGGAAGTCCCCACGGACTGGGGGATACCGACAATGTACACCGATAAACTCATCTTT,CALGERRREVPTDWGIPTMYTDKLIF
TRDV1,NA,TRDJ1,18,TRDD3,TGTGCTCTTGGGGAAAATTGGTCCGGGAACTGGGGGACCGATAAACTCATCTTT,CALGENWSGNWGTDKLIF
TRDV1,NA,TRDJ1,18,TRDD3,TGTGCTCTTGGGGTTCCTTCTACTGGGGGATATTTGACCGATAAACTCATCTTT,CALGVPSTGGYLTDKLIF
TRDV1,NA,TRDJ1,19,TRDD3,TGTGCTCTTGGGGAAGAGGACTACCCAACTGGGGGCCGAACCGATAAACTCATCTTT,CALGEEDYPTGGRTDKLIF
TRDV1,NA,TRDJ1,18,TRDD3,TGTGCTCTTGGGGACCAAATCTTGGGAGAGGGGGATACCGATAAACTCATCTTT,CALGDQILGEGDTDKLIF
TRDV1,NA,TRDJ1,18,TRDD3,TGTGCTCTTGGGGCGTTCCCATGGGGGATACGCGCCCCCGATAAACTCATCTTT,CALGAFPWGIRAPDKLIF
TRDV1,NA,TRDJ1,19,TRDD3,TGTGCTCTTGGGGACCTGTCTTCCCAACACTGGGGGATGGCCGATAAACTCATCTTT,CALGDLSSQHWGMADKLIF
TRDV1,NA,TRDJ1,17,TRDD3,TGTGCTCTTGGGGAACTTAAGAACTGGGGCCTTACCGATAAACTCATCTTT,CALGELKNWGLTDKLIF
TRDV2,NA,TRDJ1,15,TRDD3,TGTGCCTGTGACACCTCGAGGGGGGATGTCAAAACGCTCATCTTT,CACDTSRGDVKTLIF
TRDV1,NA,TRDJ1,24,NA,TGTGCTCTTGGGGAAGGTATCCCAGGTCCTTCGTACTGGGAGAGTGCACTTTACACCGATAAACTCATCTTT,CALGEGIPGPSYWESALYTDKLIF
TRDV1,NA,TRDJ1,22,NA,TGTGCTCTTGGGCCACCGCTGACGGCTGTTCTGGGGGTAAATAGCTACACCGATAAACTCATCTTT,CALGPPLTAVLGVNSYTDKLIF
TRDV1,few,TRDJ1,21,TRDD3,TGTGCTCTTGGGGAACTTACCTATCAGGCATACTGGGGATTCTACACCGATAAACTCATCTTT,CALGELTYQAYWGFYTDKLIF
TRDV1,NA,TRDJ1,18,NA,TGTGCTCTTGGGCCCGGCGGGACTCTGGGAGTATACACCGATAAACTCATCTTT,CALGPGGTLGVYTDKLIF
TRDV1,NA,TRDJ1,18,TRDD3,TGTGCTCTTGCCCCCCCGATACTGGGGTCAACGTACACCGATAAACTCATCTTT,CALAPPILGSTYTDKLIF
TRDV1,NA,TRDJ1,22,TRDD3,TGTGCTCTTGGGGAATATTCGGCCTCTTGTGCTGGGGGATATGACCCCACCGATAAACTCATCTTT,CALGEYSASCAGGYDPTDKLIF
TRDV1,NA,TRDJ1,15,TRDD3,TGTGCTCTTGGGGAAACTGGGGGATGCTCCGATAAACTCATCTTT,CALGETGGCSDKLIF
TRDV1,few,TRDJ1,25,TRDD3,TGTGCTCTTGGGGAACTACTTGACCTGAGTACTGGGGGATTGCGGAGGTTGTGGTACACCGATAAACTCATCTTT,CALGELLDLSTGGLRRLWYTDKLIF
TRDV1,NA,TRDJ1,22,NA,TGTGCTCTTGGGGAACGGAGGCACCTAGGCTGGGGATCCAGGGGTTACACCGATAAACTCATCTTT,CALGERRHLGWGSRGYTDKLIF
TRDV1,NA,TRDJ1,21,TRDD3,TGTGCTCTTGGGGAACTAGTTTTTGCCTACTGGGGGATACGGGGCACCGATAAACTCATCTTT,CALGELVFAYWGIRGTDKLIF
TRDV1,NA,TRDJ1,20,TRDD3,TGTGCTCTTGGGGATCCTCGAACCACCCCCTACTGGGGAGAGGCCGATAAACTCATCTTT,CALGDPRTTPYWGEADKLIF
TRDV1,NA,TRDJ1,17,TRDD3,TGTGCTCTTGGGGAAGGGGGGATCCGTAAGTACACCGATAAACTCATCTTT,CALGEGGIRKYTDKLIF
TRDV1,NA,TRDJ1,18,TRDD3,TGTGCTCTTGGGGAAGTCACCCAGGTGGGGGACACCTCCGATAAACTCATCTTT,CALGEVTQVGDTSDKLIF
TRDV1,NA,TRDJ1,20,TRDD3,TGTGCTCTTGGGGACCATTTTCCTGACTTTACTGGGGGATCCCAGTATAAACTCATCTTT,CALGDHFPDFTGGSQYKLIF
TRDV1,few,TRDJ1,24,TRDD2,TGTGCTCTTGGGGAACCCTCCTTCCTACCGTCCCCCTTATCGTCGCCCGCCTACACCGATAAACTCATCTTT,CALGEPSFLPSPLSSPAYTDKLIF
TRDV1,few,TRDJ1,16,TRDD3,TGTGCTCTTGGTACGACTAACTGGGGGATACAGGGGAAACTCATCTTT,CALGTTNWGIQGKLIF
TRDV1,NA,TRDJ1,19,NA,TGTGCTCTTGGGGAACTAGTTACCTTCCTACGAATGGGGGATTCAACACTCATCTTT,CALGELVTFLRMGDSTLIF
TRDV1,NA,TRDJ1,16,NA,TGTGCTCTCCGAGAGGGCTCAGGTGGGTACCCCGATAAACTCATCTTT,CALREGSGGYPDKLIF